This TCR beta chain comes out of a study of cytomegalovirus exposure and HLA in healthy donors. Study background: HLA-typed donors contributed 65 million to 85 million unique TCRs, which were held in an early data release. Most donors, about 82% of a few hundred genotyped, fell in the Caucasian-associated ancestry cluster.

PCR employed 60 Vbeta and 13 Jbeta primers. Assay used: immunoSEQ multiplex PCR; TCRdb lists only in-frame clones, some missing. The sample lists about 110,000 clones, approximately 70% occurring once. CDR1 MGHRA and CDR2 YSYEKL come from the germline V gene. This CDR3 comprises 18 residues. J was trimmed by 5 bases and V by 0 bases; bases with no gene match: 10. The sequence was obtained from a man between 35 and 55 years old in good health and CMV-seronegative. Sequencing was done on a sample of PBMCs. The chain couples TRBV4-1 to TRBJ2-2; TRBD2 aligns across 9 bases. The CDR3 nucleotides are TGCGCCAGCAGCCAAGATAAGGGCGGGGGGGCAGGGACCGGGGAGCTGTTTTTT. It encodes CASSQDKGGGAGTGELFF.